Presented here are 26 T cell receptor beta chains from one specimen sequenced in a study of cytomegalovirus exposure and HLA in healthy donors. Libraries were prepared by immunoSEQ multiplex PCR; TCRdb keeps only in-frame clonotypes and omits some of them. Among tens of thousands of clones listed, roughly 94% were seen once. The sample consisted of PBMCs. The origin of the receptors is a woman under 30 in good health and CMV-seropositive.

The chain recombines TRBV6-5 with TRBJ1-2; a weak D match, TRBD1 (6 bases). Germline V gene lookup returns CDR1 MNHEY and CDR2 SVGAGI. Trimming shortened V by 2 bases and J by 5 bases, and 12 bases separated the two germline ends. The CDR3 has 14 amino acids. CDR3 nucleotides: TGTGCCAGCAGTTACGGGGGCCCCCTTTATGGCTACACCTTC. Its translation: CASSYGGPLYGYTF.

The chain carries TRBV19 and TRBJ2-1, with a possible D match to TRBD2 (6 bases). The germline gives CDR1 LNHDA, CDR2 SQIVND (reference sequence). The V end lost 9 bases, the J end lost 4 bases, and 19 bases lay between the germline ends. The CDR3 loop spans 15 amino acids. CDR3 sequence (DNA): TGTGCCAGCTCCCCCTCCGCGGGATTATACAATGAGCAGTTCTTC. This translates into CASSPSAGLYNEQFF.

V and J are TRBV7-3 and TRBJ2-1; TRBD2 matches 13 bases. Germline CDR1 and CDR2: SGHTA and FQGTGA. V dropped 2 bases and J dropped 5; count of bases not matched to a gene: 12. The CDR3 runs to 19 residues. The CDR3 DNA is TGTGCCAGCAGCTTATTAGGACTAGCGGGGGACCCTTATAACAATGAGCAGTTCTTC. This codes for CASSLLGLAGDPYNNEQFF.

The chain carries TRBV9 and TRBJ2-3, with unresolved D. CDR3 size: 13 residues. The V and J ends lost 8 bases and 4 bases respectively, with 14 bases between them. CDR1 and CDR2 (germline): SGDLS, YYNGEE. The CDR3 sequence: CASKPPTPDTQYF. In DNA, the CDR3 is TGTGCCAGTAAGCCCCCAACCCCAGATACGCAGTATTTT.

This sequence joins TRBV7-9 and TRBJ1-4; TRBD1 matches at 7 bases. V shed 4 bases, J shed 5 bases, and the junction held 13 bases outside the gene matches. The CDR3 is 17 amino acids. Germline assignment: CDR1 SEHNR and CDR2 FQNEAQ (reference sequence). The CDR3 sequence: CASSSSTGVQGNEKLFF. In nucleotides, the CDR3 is TGTGCCAGCAGCTCCTCAACGGGGGTACAGGGGAATGAAAAACTGTTTTTT.

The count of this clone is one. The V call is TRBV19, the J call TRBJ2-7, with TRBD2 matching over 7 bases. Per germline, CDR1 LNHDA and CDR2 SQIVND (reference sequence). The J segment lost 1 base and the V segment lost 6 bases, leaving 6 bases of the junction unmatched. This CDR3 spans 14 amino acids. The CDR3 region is CASRTQGGSYEQYF. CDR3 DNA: TGTGCCAGTAGGACCCAGGGAGGGTCCTACGAGCAGTACTTC.

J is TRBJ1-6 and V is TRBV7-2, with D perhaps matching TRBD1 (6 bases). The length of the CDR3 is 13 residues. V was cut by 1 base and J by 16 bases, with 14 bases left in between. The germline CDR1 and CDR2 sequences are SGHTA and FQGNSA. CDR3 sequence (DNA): TGTGCCAGCAGCTTAGGGGTCAGACAGGAGCTCCACTTT. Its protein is CASSLGVRQELHF.

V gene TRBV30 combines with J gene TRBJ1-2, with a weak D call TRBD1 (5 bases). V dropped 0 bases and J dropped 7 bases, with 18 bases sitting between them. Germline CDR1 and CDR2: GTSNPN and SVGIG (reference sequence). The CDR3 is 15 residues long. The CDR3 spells CAWSVSQGISFGYTF. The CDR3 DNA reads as TGTGCCTGGAGTGTAAGCCAGGGAATAAGTTTTGGCTACACCTTC.

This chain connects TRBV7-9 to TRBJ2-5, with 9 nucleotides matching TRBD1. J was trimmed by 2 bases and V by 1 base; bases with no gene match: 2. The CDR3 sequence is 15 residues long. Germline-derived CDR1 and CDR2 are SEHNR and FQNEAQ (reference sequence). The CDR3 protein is CASSLGGQGQETQYF. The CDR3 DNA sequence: TGTGCCAGCAGCTTAGGCGGACAGGGGCAAGAGACCCAGTACTTC.

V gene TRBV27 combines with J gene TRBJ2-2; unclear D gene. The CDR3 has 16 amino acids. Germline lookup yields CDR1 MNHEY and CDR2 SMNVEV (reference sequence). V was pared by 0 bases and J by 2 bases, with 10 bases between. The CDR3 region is CASSLSFEENTGELFF. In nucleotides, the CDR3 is TGTGCCAGCAGTTTATCGTTCGAGGAAAACACCGGGGAGCTGTTTTTT.

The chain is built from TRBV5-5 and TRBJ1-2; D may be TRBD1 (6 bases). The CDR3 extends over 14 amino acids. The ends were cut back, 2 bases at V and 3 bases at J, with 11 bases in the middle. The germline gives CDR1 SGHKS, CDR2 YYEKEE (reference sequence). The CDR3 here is CASSFPGAHYGYTF. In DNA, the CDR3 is TGTGCCAGCAGCTTCCCAGGGGCTCACTATGGCTACACCTTC.

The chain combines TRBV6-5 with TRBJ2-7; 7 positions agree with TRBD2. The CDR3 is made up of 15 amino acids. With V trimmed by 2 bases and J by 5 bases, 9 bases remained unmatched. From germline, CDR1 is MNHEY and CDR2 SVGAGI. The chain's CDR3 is CASSYSGAPWDEQYF. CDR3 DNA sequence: TGTGCCAGCAGTTACAGCGGGGCGCCCTGGGACGAGCAGTACTTC.

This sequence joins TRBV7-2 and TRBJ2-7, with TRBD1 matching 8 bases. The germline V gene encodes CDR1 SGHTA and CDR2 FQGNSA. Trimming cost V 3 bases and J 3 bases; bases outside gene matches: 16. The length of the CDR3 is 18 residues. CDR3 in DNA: TGTGCCAGCAGCTTGTGGGGTGCTGGACAGGGCGCTTTCTACGAGCAGTACTTC. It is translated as CASSLWGAGQGAFYEQYF.

CDR3 residues: CASSATGGYEQYF. The CDR3 coding sequence is TGTGCCAGTAGTGCGACAGGGGGCTACGAGCAGTACTTC. This chain connects TRBV19 to TRBJ2-7; the match to TRBD1 covers 9 bases. The CDR3 sequence is 13 residues long. The V segment lost 5 bases and the J segment 3 bases; nucleotides outside the gene matches: 2. Germline V gene data show CDR1 as LNHDA and CDR2 as SQIVND (reference sequence).

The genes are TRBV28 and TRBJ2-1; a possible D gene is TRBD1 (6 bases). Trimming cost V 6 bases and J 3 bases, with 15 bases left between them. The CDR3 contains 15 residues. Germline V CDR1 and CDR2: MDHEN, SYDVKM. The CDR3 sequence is CASSLGQYLYNEQFF. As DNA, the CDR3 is TGTGCCAGCAGCCTAGGACAGTACCTCTACAATGAGCAGTTCTTC.

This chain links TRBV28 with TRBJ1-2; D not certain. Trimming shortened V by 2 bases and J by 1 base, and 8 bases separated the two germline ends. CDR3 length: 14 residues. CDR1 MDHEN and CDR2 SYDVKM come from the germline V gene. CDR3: CASSLNTINYGYTF. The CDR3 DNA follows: TGTGCCAGCAGTTTAAACACCATTAACTATGGCTACACCTTC.

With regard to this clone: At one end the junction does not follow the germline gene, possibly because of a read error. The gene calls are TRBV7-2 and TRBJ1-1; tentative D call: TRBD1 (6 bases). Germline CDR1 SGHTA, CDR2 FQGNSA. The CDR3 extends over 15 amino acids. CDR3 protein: CASSLWGGLNTEAFF. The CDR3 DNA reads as TGTGCCAGCAGCTTATGGGGGGGGCTGAATACTGAAGCTTTCTTT.

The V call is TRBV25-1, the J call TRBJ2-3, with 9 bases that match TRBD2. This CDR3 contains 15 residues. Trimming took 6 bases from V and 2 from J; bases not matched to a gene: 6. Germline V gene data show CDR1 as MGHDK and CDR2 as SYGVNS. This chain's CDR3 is CASSLAGLNTDTQYF. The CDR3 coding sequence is TGTGCCAGCAGCCTAGCGGGACTAAACACAGATACGCAGTATTTT.

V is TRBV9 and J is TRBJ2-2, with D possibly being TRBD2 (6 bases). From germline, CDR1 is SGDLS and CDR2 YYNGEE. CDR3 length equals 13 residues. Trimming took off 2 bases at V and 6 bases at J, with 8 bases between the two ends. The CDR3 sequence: CASSVWDSGELFF. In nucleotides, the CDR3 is TGTGCCAGCAGCGTCTGGGACTCCGGGGAGCTGTTTTTT.

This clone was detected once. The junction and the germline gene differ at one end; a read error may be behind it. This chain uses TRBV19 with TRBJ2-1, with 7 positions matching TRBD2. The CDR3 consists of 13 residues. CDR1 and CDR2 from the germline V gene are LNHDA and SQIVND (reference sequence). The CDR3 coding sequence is TGTGCCAGTAGTACCAAACCGGGACTATCGTTCCTCTTC. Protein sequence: CASSTKPGLSFLF.

CDR3 bases: TGTGCCAGCAGCTTAGAGCCTAGATCGGGGAGACAGTTCTTC. It specifies CASSLEPRSGRQFF. The V gene is TRBV7-2, the J gene TRBJ2-1, with D perhaps matching TRBD2 (5 bases). Germline V gene data show CDR1 as SGHTA and CDR2 as FQGNSA. This CDR3 spans 14 amino acids. Trimming stripped 1 base from V and 13 bases from J, with 17 bases between.

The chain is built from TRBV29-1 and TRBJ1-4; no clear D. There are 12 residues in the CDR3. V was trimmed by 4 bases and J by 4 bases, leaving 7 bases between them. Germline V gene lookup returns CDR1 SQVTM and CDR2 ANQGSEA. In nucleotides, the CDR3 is TGCAGCGTTGGGCAGGATAATGAAAAACTGTTTTTT. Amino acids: CSVGQDNEKLFF.

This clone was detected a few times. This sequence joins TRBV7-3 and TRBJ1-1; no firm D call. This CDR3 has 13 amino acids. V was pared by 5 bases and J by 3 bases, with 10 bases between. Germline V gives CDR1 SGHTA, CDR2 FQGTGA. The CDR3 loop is CASSASTDTEAFF. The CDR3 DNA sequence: TGTGCCAGCAGCGCATCTACGGACACTGAAGCTTTCTTT. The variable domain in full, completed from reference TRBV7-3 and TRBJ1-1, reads GAGVSQTPSNKVTEKGKYVELRCDPISGHTALYWYRQSLGQGPEFLIYFQGTGAADDSGLPNDRFFAVRPEGSVSTLKIQRTERGDSAVYLCASSASTDTEAFFGQGTRLTVV.

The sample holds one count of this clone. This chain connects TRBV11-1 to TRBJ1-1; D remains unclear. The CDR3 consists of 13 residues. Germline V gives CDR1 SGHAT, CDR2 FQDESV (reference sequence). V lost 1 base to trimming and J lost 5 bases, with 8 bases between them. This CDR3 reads CASSLGTWTEAFF. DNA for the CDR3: TGTGCCAGCAGCTTAGGGACTTGGACTGAAGCTTTCTTT.

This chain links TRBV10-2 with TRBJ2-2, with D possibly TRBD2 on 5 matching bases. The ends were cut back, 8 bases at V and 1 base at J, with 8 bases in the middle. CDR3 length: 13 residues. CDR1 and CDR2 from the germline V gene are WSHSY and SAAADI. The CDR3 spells CASRGLNTGELFF. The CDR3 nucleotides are TGCGCCAGCCGGGGATTGAACACCGGGGAGCTGTTTTTT.

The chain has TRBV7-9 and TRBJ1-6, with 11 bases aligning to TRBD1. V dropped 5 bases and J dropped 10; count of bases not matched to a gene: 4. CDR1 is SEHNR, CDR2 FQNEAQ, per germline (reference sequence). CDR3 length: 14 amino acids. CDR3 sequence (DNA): TGTGCCAGCAGCCTGGGACAGGGGGAGTCACCCCTCCACTTT. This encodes CASSLGQGESPLHF.